The T cell receptor beta chain under discussion was sequenced for a study of blood T cells in healthy people across ages. A sample-barcoded 5' primer and a J-beta primer mix were used in a second PCR of roughly 7 to 11 cycles. TCRdb processed the 5' RACE reads anew with MiXCR; each CDR3 protein has one entry. The sample lists 1.5 million to 2 million distinct CDR3 sequences; 39% were seen once. V lost 5 bases and J lost 4, with 15 bases in between. The CDR3 spans 16 residues. Germline lookup yields CDR1 MDHEN and CDR2 SYDVKM. The receptor's source is a human donor in good health. The rearrangement joins TRBV28 to TRBJ1-6; D not certain. The specimen was blood. Here the CDR3 reads CASSGSGIIYNSPLHF. For the CDR3, the DNA is TGTGCCAGCAGTGGGTCCGGGATCATTTATAATTCACCCCTCCACTTT.